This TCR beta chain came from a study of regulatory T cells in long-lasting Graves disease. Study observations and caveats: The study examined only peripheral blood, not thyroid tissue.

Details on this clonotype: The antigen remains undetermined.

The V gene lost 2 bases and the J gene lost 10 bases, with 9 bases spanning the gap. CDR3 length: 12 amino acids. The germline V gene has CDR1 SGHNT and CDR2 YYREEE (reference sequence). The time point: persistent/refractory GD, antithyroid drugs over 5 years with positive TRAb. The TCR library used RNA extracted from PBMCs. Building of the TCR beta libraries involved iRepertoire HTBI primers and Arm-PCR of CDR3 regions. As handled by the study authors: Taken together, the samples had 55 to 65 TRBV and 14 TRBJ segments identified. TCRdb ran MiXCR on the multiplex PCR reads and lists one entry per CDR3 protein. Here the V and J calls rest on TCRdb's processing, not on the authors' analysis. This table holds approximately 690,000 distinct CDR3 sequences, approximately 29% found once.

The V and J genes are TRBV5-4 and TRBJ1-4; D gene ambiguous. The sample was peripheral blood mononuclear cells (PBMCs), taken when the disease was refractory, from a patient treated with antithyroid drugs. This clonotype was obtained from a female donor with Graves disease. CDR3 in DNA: TGTGCCAGCAGCTTCCCTTTCGGAAAACTGTTTTTT. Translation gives CASSFPFGKLFF.